A single sample gave rise to the 25 T cell receptor beta chains below, sequenced in a study of T cell responses to AZD1222 COVID-19 vaccine. The method was immunoSEQ multiplex PCR; TCRdb's version includes in-frame clones alone and lacks a portion of them. The table has over 85,000 clones, 84% seen once. This specimen consisted of peripheral blood, obtained on day 0 of AZD1222 vaccination. Receptors originate from an adult in good health.

This sequence joins TRBV5-1 and TRBJ1-4; 7 bases map to TRBD1. CDR3 length: 16 amino acids. V lost 0 bases to trimming and J lost 7 bases; unmatched junction nucleotides: 9. Germline CDR1 SGHRS, CDR2 YFSETQ. CDR3 sequence (DNA): TGCGCCAGCAGCTTGGACTCAGGGGGGAGAGGTGAAAAACTGTTTTTT. Amino acids: CASSLDSGGRGEKLFF.

This clone was seen many times. This chain links TRBV4-3 with TRBJ1-2; TRBD1 matches 9 bases. Per germline, CDR1 LGHNA and CDR2 YSLEER. The ends lost 1 base at V and 0 bases at J; junction bases unmatched: 0. CDR3 size: 15 residues. The CDR3 region is CASSQGTGANYGYTF. The CDR3 nucleotides are TGCGCCAGCAGCCAAGGGACAGGGGCTAACTATGGCTACACCTTC.

V is TRBV5-6 and J is TRBJ1-3, with D maybe TRBD1 (5 bases). Germline CDR1 is SGHDT and CDR2 is YYEEEE. The CDR3 has 15 amino acids. V shed 5 bases and J shed 6 bases, with 18 bases lying between them. In DNA form, the CDR3 reads TGTGCCAGCAGACAGGCCGGGGGTAGAGAAAACACCATATATTTT. Protein: CASRQAGGRENTIYF.

Concerning this clone: At one end the junction does not follow the germline gene, possibly because of a read error. This chain links TRBV3-1 (or the pseudogene TRBV3-2) with TRBJ2-5; tentatively, D is TRBD2 (5 bases). The germline V gene has CDR1 LGHDT and CDR2 YNNKEL (reference sequence). The CDR3 loop spans 13 amino acids. In DNA, the CDR3 is TGTGCCAGCACCCAAGCGGCCCAAGAGACCCAGTACTTC. Protein: CASTQAAQETQYF.

The genes are TRBV9 and TRBJ2-1; a weak D match, TRBD2 (7 bases). V lost 5 bases, J lost 4 bases, and 13 bases lay in between. The CDR3 runs to 14 residues. CDR1 is SGDLS and CDR2 is YYNGEE in the germline V gene. DNA for the CDR3: TGTGCCAGCAGTTCGGGGGGCCCTTACAATGAGCAGTTCTTC. Its protein is CASSSGGPYNEQFF.

Comments on this clone: In the same sample, other DNA sequences code for this CDR3. The CDR3 reads CASSPDSNPSYEQYF. CDR3 nucleotides: TGTGCCAGCAGCCCCGACTCCAACCCCTCCTACGAGCAGTACTTC. The chain is built from TRBV7-6 and TRBJ2-7; D call uncertain. The germline V and J ends were trimmed by 5 bases and 0 bases, with 14 bases remaining between them. The germline CDR1 and CDR2 sequences are SGHVS and FNYEAQ. CDR3 length: 15 residues.

The chain employs TRBV5-6 and TRBJ1-1; D is unclear. Trimming stripped 3 bases from V and 6 bases from J, with 15 bases between. The CDR3 extends over 14 amino acids. Germline values: CDR1 SGHDT, CDR2 YYEEEE. CDR3 DNA sequence: TGTGCCAGCAGCTACTACCAGGATCGCGCTGAAGCTTTCTTT. This codes for CASSYYQDRAEAFF.

This clone was counted once. The chain uses TRBV5-1 and TRBJ2-5, with D perhaps TRBD1 (7 bases). The CDR3 has 14 residues. Trimming pared 0 bases from V and 2 bases from J, leaving 8 bases between. Germline CDR1 and CDR2: SGHRS and YFSETQ. The CDR3 region is CASSLAGGQETQYF. As DNA, the CDR3 is TGCGCCAGCAGCTTGGCAGGGGGGCAAGAGACCCAGTACTTC.

The rearrangement uses TRBV9 and TRBJ1-2; 11 nucleotides align to TRBD1. Per germline, CDR1 SGDLS and CDR2 YYNGEE. The CDR3 consists of 16 residues. Trimming took 4 bases from V and 4 from J; bases not matched to a gene: 9. The CDR3 DNA follows: TGTGCCAGCAGCCCCCAACCGGGACAGGGGGGCTATGGCTACACCTTC. It yields the protein CASSPQPGQGGYGYTF.

The chain joins TRBV7-2 to TRBJ1-2, with D possibly TRBD1 on 5 matching bases. This CDR3 has 15 amino acids. The V end lost 1 base, the J end lost 3 bases, and 12 bases lay between the germline ends. CDR1 and CDR2 (germline): SGHTA, FQGNSA. As DNA, the CDR3 is TGTGCCAGCAGCTTAGGAAGGGGAACGCACTATGGCTACACCTTC. Translating gives CASSLGRGTHYGYTF.

This clone appeared a few times. J is TRBJ2-6 and V is TRBV10-3; TRBD1 is a possible D gene (5 bases). V was pared by 0 bases and J by 0 bases, with 9 bases between. CDR3 length: 17 amino acids. Germline loops: CDR1 ENHRY, CDR2 SYGVKD. The CDR3 DNA reads TGTGCCATCAGTGAGTCAAGACAGTTCTCTGGGGCCAACGTCCTGACTTTC. It is translated as CAISESRQFSGANVLTF.

The chain combines TRBV12-3 or TRBV12-4 with TRBJ1-4; D not certain. Trimming removed 3 bases at V and 7 bases at J, with 9 bases between. The CDR3 is made up of 13 amino acids. The CDR3: CASSFMTGEKLFF. The CDR3 coding sequence is TGTGCCAGCAGTTTTATGACGGGTGAAAAACTGTTTTTT.

The V call is TRBV29-1, the J call TRBJ2-4; 9 bases line up with TRBD1. There are 13 residues in the CDR3. Losses at the gene ends were 7 bases for V and 6 bases for J; bases not matched to a gene: 7. The germline gives CDR1 SQVTM, CDR2 ANQGSEA. CDR3 DNA sequence: TGCAGCGCTGGAGACAGGGGGACAAACATTCAGTACTTC. Amino acids: CSAGDRGTNIQYF.

This chain uses TRBV2 with TRBJ1-1; 7 bases are shared with TRBD1. Germline V gene sequence: CDR1 SNHLY, CDR2 FYNNEI. There are 17 residues in the CDR3. After removal of 4 bases from V and 1 base from J, the junction contained 12 bases not matched to a gene. CDR3 DNA sequence: TGTGCCAGCAGTGTATCGCGGCAGGGGGGGAAGAACACTGAAGCTTTCTTT. Amino acids: CASSVSRQGGKNTEAFF.

This chain connects TRBV3-1 (or the pseudogene TRBV3-2) to TRBJ1-6, with D uncertain. From germline, CDR1 is LGHDT and CDR2 YNNKEL (reference sequence). The CDR3 sequence is 14 residues long. V was trimmed by 0 bases and J by 9 bases, leaving 9 bases between them. Here the CDR3 DNA reads TGTGCCAGCAGCCAAGATGGAGGACTTTCACCCCTCCACTTT. Residues: CASSQDGGLSPLHF.

The chain has TRBV24-1 and TRBJ2-3; no reliable D call. Germline CDR1 is KGHDR and CDR2 is SFDVKD. The CDR3 covers 16 residues. Trimming shortened V by 3 bases and J by 0 bases, and 12 bases separated the two germline ends. The CDR3 protein is CATSDNLARSTDTQYF. As DNA, the CDR3 is TGTGCCACCAGTGATAATCTGGCAAGAAGCACAGATACGCAGTATTTT.

V and J are TRBV18 and TRBJ1-1, with no clear D. The CDR3 loop spans 13 amino acids. The germline gives CDR1 KGHSH, CDR2 LQKENI. Trimming left V 2 bases short and J 6 bases short, with 10 bases between. CDR3 loop: CASSPNNPPEAFF. The CDR3 nucleotides read TGTGCCAGCTCACCAAACAATCCTCCTGAAGCTTTCTTT.

The rearrangement links TRBV27 to TRBJ2-3, with TRBD2 identical over 10 bases. The CDR3 loop spans 14 amino acids. Per germline, CDR1 MNHEY and CDR2 SMNVEV (reference sequence). J was trimmed by 7 bases and V by 5 bases; bases with no gene match: 6. The CDR3 protein is CASSTSSGGNTQYF. DNA of the CDR3: TGTGCCAGCAGTACCTCTAGCGGGGGCAATACGCAGTATTTT.

The rearrangement joins TRBV3-1 (or the pseudogene TRBV3-2) to TRBJ2-1; D remains unclear. This CDR3 contains 12 residues. Deletions cut 0 bases from V and 9 bases from J, with 6 bases between. Germline CDR1 is LGHDT and CDR2 is YNNKEL (reference sequence). The CDR3 nucleotides read TGTGCCAGCAGCCAAGAGCGTTCTGAGCAGTTCTTC. Its translation is CASSQERSEQFF.

This clone has just a few counts. The chain is built from TRBV27 and TRBJ2-7, with a weak D call TRBD2 (5 bases). The CDR3 is made up of 13 amino acids. Germline CDR1 is MNHEY and CDR2 is SMNVEV (reference sequence). V gave up 11 bases and J gave up 3 bases, with 17 bases separating them. The CDR3 nucleotides read TGTGCCTCTTCTCCGAGCGGTAGCTACGAGCAGTACGTC. Its protein is CASSPSGSYEQYV.

The genes are TRBV15 and TRBJ1-4, with a possible D match to TRBD1 (5 bases). The length of the CDR3 is 15 residues. The germline CDR1 and CDR2 sequences are LNHNV and YYDKDF (reference sequence). With 4 bases removed from V and 3 bases from J, the gap between germline ends came to 12 bases. CDR3 sequence reads: CATSIRQLANEKLFF. The DNA for the CDR3 is TGTGCCACCAGCATCAGACAGCTAGCTAATGAAAAACTGTTTTTT.

V usage is TRBV6-5 and J usage is TRBJ2-7, with D hard to call. The V gene lost 0 bases and the J gene lost 3 bases, with 9 bases spanning the gap. The germline gives CDR1 MNHEY, CDR2 SVGAGI. This CDR3 spans 14 amino acids. As DNA, the CDR3 is TGTGCCAGCAGTTACTCTGGTTTGGGCTACGAGCAGTACGTC. Amino acids: CASSYSGLGYEQYV.

The chain couples TRBV4-3 to TRBJ1-3; TRBD1 matches 9 bases. After removal of 4 bases from V and 4 bases from J, the junction contained 5 bases not matched to a gene. This CDR3 has 15 amino acids. Germline V gene data show CDR1 as LGHNA and CDR2 as YSLEER. The CDR3 region is CASSPGTGPGNTIYF. DNA of the CDR3: TGCGCCAGCAGCCCAGGGACAGGGCCCGGAAACACCATATATTTT.

This chain connects TRBV6-5 to TRBJ2-2, with a tentative D call TRBD1 (5 bases). Germline V gene lookup returns CDR1 MNHEY and CDR2 SVGAGI. Trimming removed 5 bases at V and 8 bases at J, with 12 bases between. The CDR3 covers 13 residues. The CDR3 region is CASSQTDLGELFF. DNA of the CDR3: TGTGCCAGCAGTCAGACAGATCTTGGGGAGCTGTTTTTT.

J is TRBJ1-5 and V is TRBV10-1; no definite D call. Trimming cost V 3 bases and J 6 bases, with 12 bases left between them. This CDR3 region has 14 residues. Germline V gene sequence: CDR1 WNHNN, CDR2 SYGVQD (reference sequence). The CDR3 reads CASSEGSGSQPQHF. Here the CDR3 DNA reads TGCGCCAGCAGTGAAGGGTCGGGGTCTCAGCCCCAGCATTTT.